Shown below are 3 T cell receptor beta chains from a single sample sequenced in a study of blood T cell repertoires in COVID-19 (dated by TCRdb to 2019 to 2021). The library was produced with the immunoSEQ multiplex PCR assay. As stored in TCRdb, this immuneACCESS dataset retains in-frame rearrangements with V and J assigned. A fraction of the clones does not appear; measured against another copy, unresolved V genes explain less than half of the discrepancy, and the remainder lacks a known reason. Recorded for this sample are about 220,000 clones; about 82% of them occurred a single time. The ten largest clones represent under 2.5% of the sample. Sequenced material: peripheral blood. These receptors were collected from a woman in her 70s with COVID-19, enrolled during active disease.

The chain combines TRBV5-5 with TRBJ1-4; perhaps TRBD1 as D (6 bases). Germline loops: CDR1 SGHKS, CDR2 YYEKEE (reference sequence). The V and J ends lost 0 bases and 8 bases respectively, with 14 bases between them. The CDR3 covers 15 residues. CDR3 sequence (DNA): TGTGCCAGCAGCTTGGGTCAGGGGTTGGGCGAAAAACTGTTTTTT. Protein product: CASSLGQGLGEKLFF.

The genes are TRBV13 and TRBJ1-5; D is unclear. The germline gives CDR1 PRHDT, CDR2 FYEKMQ (reference sequence). There are 15 residues in the CDR3. Trimming removed 3 bases from V and 0 bases from J, with 9 bases in between. CDR3 amino acids: CASSLAGNSNQPQHF. In nucleotides, the CDR3 is TGTGCCAGCAGCTTGGCCGGGAATAGCAATCAGCCCCAGCATTTT.

This clone was seen once. The genes are TRBV2 and TRBJ1-1; unclear D gene. Germline V CDR1 and CDR2: SNHLY, FYNNEI. The CDR3 consists of 11 residues. V lost 5 bases and J lost 10, with 11 bases in between. In DNA form, the CDR3 reads TGTGCCAGCAGTTTCCGGGAGACAGCTTTCTTT. Translated, it gives CASSFRETAFF.